Here is one T cell receptor beta chain with its context. Its target is not known. These data are taken from a study of T cell clonotyping in hematopoietic cell transplantation. General study points: Broader posttransplant TCR repertoire diversity was predicted by graft donor and pretransplant recipient Inverse Simpson Index values. CD4 and CD8 repertoire contributions could not be separated without sorting. Recipient TCR diversity dropped after transplant; expanded clonotypes rose from day 30 to 180. At the given depth, recipient repertoires were over 95% de novo clonotypes.

TCRdb's copy holds only in-frame clones and misses some; the assay was immunoSEQ multiplex PCR. The data contain approximately 70,000 clones, 94% of them singletons. Germline loops: CDR1 LGHNA, CDR2 YNFKEQ. V lost 4 bases, J lost 2 bases, and 5 bases stayed unmatched. The CDR3 is made up of 16 amino acids. Sequencing was carried out using peripheral blood mononuclear cells. The receptor comes from a man aged 50 to 59 in good health. Some clones in this sample may be carry-over from other donors' samples. The chain links TRBV4-2 to TRBJ2-7, with 13 nucleotides matching TRBD2. CDR3 bases: TGTGCCAGCAGCCTCGGGACTAGCGGGGACACCTACGAGCAGTACTTC. Translated: CASSLGTSGDTYEQYF.